The sequence of this T cell receptor (beta chain) was determined in a study of high-grade serous ovarian cancer treatment subgroups. Study-wide points: Repertoire similarity ranged about 0.095 to 0.79 between tumors of one patient.

Tumor tissue was taken before any definitive surgery or chemotherapy was given. The CDR3 contains 17 residues. CDR1 SGHRS and CDR2 YFSETQ come from the germline V gene. J was trimmed by 10 bases and V by 0 bases; bases with no gene match: 12. This clone turned up a few times. Its antigen is not identified. Clones were read by immunoSEQ multiplex PCR, and TCRdb kept only the in-frame ones, dropping some. The sample records approximately 5,000 clones, more than 65% being singletons. The chain uses TRBV5-1 and TRBJ1-6; 8 bases match TRBD1. Sequenced input: tumor tissue. The receptor was isolated from a human donor with high-grade serous ovarian cancer. The CDR3 reads CASSLDSRGQAWSPLHF. The CDR3 DNA follows: TGCGCCAGCAGCTTGGATAGCCGGGGACAGGCTTGGTCACCCCTCCACTTT. The whole variable domain, filled in from reference TRBV5-1 and TRBJ1-6, reads KAGVTQTPRYLIKTRGQQVTLSCSPISGHRSVSWYQQTPGQGLQFLFEYFSETQRNKGNFPGRFSGRQFSNSRSEMNVSTLELGDSALYLCASSLDSRGQAWSPLHFGNGTRLTVT.